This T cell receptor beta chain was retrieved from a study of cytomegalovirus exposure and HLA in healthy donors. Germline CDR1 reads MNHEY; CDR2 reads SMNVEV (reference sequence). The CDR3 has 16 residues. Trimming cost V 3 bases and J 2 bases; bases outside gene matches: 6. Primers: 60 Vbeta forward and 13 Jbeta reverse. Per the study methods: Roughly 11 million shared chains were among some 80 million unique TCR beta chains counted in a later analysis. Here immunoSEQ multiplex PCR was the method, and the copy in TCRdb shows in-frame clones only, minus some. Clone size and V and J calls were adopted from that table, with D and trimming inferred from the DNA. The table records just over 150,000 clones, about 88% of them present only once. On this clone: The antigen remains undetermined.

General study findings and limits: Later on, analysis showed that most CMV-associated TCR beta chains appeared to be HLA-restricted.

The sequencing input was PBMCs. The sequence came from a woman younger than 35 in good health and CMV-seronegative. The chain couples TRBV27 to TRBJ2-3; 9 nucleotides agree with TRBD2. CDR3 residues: CASSLRLAGNTDTQYF. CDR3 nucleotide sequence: TGTGCCAGCAGTTTGAGGCTAGCGGGGAACACAGATACGCAGTATTTT.